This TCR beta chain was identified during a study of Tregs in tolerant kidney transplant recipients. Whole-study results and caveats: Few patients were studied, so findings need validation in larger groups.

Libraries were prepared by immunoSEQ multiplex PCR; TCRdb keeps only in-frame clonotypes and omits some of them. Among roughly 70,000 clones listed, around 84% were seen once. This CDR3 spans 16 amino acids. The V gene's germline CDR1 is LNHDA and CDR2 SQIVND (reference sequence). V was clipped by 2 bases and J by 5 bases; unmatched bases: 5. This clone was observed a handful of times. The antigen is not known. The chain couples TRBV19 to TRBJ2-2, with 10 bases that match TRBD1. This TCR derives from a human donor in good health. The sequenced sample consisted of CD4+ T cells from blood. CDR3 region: CASSILGTGVTGELFF. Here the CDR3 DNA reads TGTGCCAGTAGTATATTAGGGACAGGGGTAACCGGGGAGCTGTTTTTT.